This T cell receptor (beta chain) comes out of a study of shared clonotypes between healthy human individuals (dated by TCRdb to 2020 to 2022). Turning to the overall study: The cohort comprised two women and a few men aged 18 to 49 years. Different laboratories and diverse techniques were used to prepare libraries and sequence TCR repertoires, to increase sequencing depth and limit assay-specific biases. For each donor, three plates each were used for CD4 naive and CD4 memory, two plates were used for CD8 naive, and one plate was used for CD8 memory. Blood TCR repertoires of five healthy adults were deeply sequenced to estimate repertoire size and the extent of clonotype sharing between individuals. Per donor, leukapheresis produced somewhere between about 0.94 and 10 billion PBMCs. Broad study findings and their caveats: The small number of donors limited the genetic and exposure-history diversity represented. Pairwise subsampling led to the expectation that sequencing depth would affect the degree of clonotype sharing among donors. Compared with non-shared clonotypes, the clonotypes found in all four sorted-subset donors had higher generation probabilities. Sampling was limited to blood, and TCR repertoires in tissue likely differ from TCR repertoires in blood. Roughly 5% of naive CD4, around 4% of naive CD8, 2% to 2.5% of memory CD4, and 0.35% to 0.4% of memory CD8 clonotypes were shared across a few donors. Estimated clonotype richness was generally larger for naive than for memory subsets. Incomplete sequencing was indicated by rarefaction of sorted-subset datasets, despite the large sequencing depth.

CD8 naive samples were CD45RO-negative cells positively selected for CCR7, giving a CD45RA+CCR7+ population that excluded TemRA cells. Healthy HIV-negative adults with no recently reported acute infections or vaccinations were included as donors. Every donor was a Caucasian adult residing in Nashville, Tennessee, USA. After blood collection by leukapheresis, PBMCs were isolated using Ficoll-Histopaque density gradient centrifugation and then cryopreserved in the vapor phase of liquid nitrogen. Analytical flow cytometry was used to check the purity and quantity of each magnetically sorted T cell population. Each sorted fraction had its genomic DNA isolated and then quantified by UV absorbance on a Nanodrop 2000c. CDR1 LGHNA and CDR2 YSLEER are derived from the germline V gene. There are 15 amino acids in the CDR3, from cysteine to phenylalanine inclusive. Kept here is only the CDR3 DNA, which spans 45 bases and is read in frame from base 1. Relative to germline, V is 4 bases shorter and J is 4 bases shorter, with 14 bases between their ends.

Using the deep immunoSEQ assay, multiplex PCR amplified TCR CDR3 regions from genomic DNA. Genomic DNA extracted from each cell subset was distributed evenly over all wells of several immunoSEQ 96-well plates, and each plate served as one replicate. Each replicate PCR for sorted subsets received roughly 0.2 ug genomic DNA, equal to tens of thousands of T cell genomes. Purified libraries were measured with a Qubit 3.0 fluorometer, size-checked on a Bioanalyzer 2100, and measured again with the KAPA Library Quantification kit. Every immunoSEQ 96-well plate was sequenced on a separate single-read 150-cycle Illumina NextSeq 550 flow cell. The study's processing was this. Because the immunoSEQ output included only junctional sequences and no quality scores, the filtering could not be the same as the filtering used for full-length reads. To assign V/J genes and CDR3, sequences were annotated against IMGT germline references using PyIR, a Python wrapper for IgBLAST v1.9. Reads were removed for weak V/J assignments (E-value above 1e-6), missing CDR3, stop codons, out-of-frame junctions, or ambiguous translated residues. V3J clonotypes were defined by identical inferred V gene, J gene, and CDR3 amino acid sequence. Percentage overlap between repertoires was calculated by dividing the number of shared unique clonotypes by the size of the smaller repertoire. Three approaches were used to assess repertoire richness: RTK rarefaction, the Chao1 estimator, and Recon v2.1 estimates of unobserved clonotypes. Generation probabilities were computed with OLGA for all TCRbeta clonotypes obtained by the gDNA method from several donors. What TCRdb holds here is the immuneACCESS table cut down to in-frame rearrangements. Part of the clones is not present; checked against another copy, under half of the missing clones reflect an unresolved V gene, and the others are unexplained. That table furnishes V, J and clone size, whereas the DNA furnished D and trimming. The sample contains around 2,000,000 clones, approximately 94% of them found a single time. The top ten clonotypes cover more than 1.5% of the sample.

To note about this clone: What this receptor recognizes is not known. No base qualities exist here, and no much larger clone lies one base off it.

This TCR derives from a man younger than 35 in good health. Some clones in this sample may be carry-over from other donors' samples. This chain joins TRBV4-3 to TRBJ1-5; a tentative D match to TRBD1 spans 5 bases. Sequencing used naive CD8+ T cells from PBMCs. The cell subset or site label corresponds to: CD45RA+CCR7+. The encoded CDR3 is CASSPSGGGNQPQHF. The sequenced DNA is TGCGCCAGCAGCCCTAGTGGGGGAGGGAATCAGCCCCAGCATTTT.